The 23 T cell receptor beta chains in this list originate from one sample, sequenced in a study of post-analysis software for immune sequencing data. Overall study findings and caveats: The five TRBV segments detected at higher frequency in patients than in controls included TRBV5-6, TRBV5-1 and TRBV20-1.

Included in the TCR beta cDNA libraries were unique molecular identifiers. One entry per CDR3 protein, called by TCRdb with MiXCR from the PCR reads. The top ten hold over 1.5% of the sample, which has roughly 600,000 distinct CDR3 sequences, roughly 40% seen once. What these receptors recognize is not known. What was sequenced was blood. The receptors here all came from a girl aged 10-17 years with multiple sclerosis.

A few counts support this clonotype. The chain is built from TRBV10-3 and TRBJ2-7; weak D call: TRBD1 (6 bases). The CDR3 consists of 14 residues. Trimming removed 5 bases from V and 7 bases from J, with 18 bases in between. Germline V gene data show CDR1 as ENHRY and CDR2 as SYGVKD. The CDR3 region is CAISPTYREREQYF. The CDR3 DNA sequence: TGTGCCATCAGTCCAACTTACAGGGAGCGGGAGCAGTACTTC.

This chain uses TRBV3-1 with TRBJ1-2; no definite D call. Trimming cost V 4 bases and J 8 bases, with 17 bases left between them. The CDR3 is 14 residues long. CDR1 is LGHDT and CDR2 is YNNKEL in the germline V gene (reference sequence). The CDR3 bases are TGTGCCAGCAGCCCCACCGGGTTTTCGGGGGGCTACACCTTC. It specifies CASSPTGFSGGYTF.

The V call is TRBV12-3 or TRBV12-4, the J call TRBJ1-2; 7 positions agree with TRBD1. CDR3 length equals 14 residues. With 6 bases clipped from V and 4 bases from J, the junction kept 8 bases outside the gene matches. The CDR3 is CASRPSDRIYGYTF. The CDR3, as DNA: TGTGCCAGCAGACCTTCGGACAGGATCTATGGCTACACCTTC.

This clonotype has more than one count but fewer than ten. The chain has TRBV5-1 and TRBJ2-3; 9 positions agree with TRBD1. CDR1 and CDR2 (germline): SGHRS, YFSETQ. V shed 0 bases and J 5 bases; nucleotides not matched to a gene: 16. This CDR3 is built from 19 residues. The CDR3 nucleotides are TGCGCCAGCAGCTTGGCCTTGGGACAGGGCCCCCCGTGGGGAGATACGCAGTATTTT. This translates into CASSLALGQGPPWGDTQYF.

The chain uses TRBV6-6 and TRBJ1-5, with 11 bases fitting TRBD1. This CDR3 has 14 amino acids. With 4 bases clipped from V and 9 bases from J, the junction kept 5 bases outside the gene matches. Germline V gene lookup returns CDR1 MNHNY and CDR2 SVGAGI (reference sequence). CDR3 DNA sequence: TGTGCCAGCAGTTCACGGACAGGGGGCCGGCCCCAGCATTTT. Its protein product is CASSSRTGGRPQHF.

The rearrangement joins TRBV29-1 to TRBJ2-3; TRBD2 is a possible D gene (7 bases). The CDR3 contains 14 residues. V was cut by 0 bases and J by 4 bases, with 11 bases left in between. Per the germline V gene, CDR1 is SQVTM and CDR2 is ANQGSEA. This chain's CDR3 is CSVEDPRGPDTQYF. DNA for the CDR3: TGCAGCGTTGAAGATCCGCGGGGGCCAGATACGCAGTATTTT.

This clonotype has a handful of counts. The rearrangement joins TRBV27 to TRBJ1-2; 8 nucleotides line up with TRBD1. V gave up 4 bases and J gave up 4 bases; unmatched junction bases: 11. From germline, CDR1 is MNHEY and CDR2 SMNVEV (reference sequence). The CDR3 consists of 16 residues. DNA for the CDR3: TGTGCCAGCAGTTCCGGACAGGGCGCCCTAGGCTATGGCTACACCTTC. It translates to CASSSGQGALGYGYTF.

This clonotype has just a few counts. The rearrangement joins TRBV6-5 to TRBJ1-2; 7 bases fit TRBD1. V was clipped by 0 bases and J by 3 bases; unmatched bases: 1. CDR3 length equals 14 residues. Germline V gives CDR1 MNHEY, CDR2 SVGAGI. The CDR3 DNA sequence: TGTGCCAGCAGTTACTCAACAGGGGACTATGGCTACACCTTC. Its translation: CASSYSTGDYGYTF.

This clonotype was picked up a small number of times. The chain has TRBV28 and TRBJ1-6; the match to TRBD1 covers 11 bases. CDR1 is MDHEN, CDR2 SYDVKM, per germline. This CDR3 spans 14 amino acids. Trimming cost V 7 bases and J 10 bases; bases outside gene matches: 6. The CDR3 bases are TGTGCCAGCATACCGGGACAGGGGGAATCACCCCTCCACTTT. Protein sequence: CASIPGQGESPLHF. Using reference TRBV28 and TRBJ1-6 for the parts outside the CDR3, the full variable domain is DVKVTQSSRYLVKRTGEKVFLECVQDMDHENMFWYRQDPGLGLRLIYFSYDVKMKEKGDIPEGYSVSREKKERFSLILESASTNQTSMYLCASIPGQGESPLHFGNGTRLTVT.

V is TRBV12-3 or TRBV12-4 and J is TRBJ2-3; D is ambiguous. The CDR3 covers 13 residues. V was shortened by 0 bases and J by 4 bases, with 5 bases between the two germline ends. The CDR3 nucleotides read TGTGCCAGCAGTTTAGCGCTCCCAGATACGCAGTATTTT. It codes for CASSLALPDTQYF.

V gene TRBV5-1 combines with J gene TRBJ2-4; no clear D gene. CDR1 is SGHRS, CDR2 YFSETQ, per germline. The CDR3 is 15 amino acids. V lost 2 bases and J lost 8, with 17 bases in between. In nucleotides, the CDR3 is TGCGCCAGCAGCTTCCGGCTGAGGCATGGTGACATTCAGTACTTC. Protein: CASSFRLRHGDIQYF.

V is TRBV5-6 and J is TRBJ2-1, with a tentative D call TRBD2 (7 bases). The germline V gene encodes CDR1 SGHDT and CDR2 YYEEEE. The V end lost 4 bases, the J end lost 5 bases, and 13 bases lay between the germline ends. The CDR3 is 14 residues long. The CDR3 DNA is TGTGCCAGCAGCAAAGGGGGGGGAAACAATGAGCAGTTCTTC. It specifies CASSKGGGNNEQFF.

This sequence joins TRBV27 and TRBJ2-4; possible D gene TRBD2, 6 bases. With 6 bases removed from V and 2 bases from J, the gap between germline ends came to 23 bases. CDR1 is MNHEY, CDR2 SMNVEV, per germline (reference sequence). The CDR3 covers 18 residues. This CDR3 reads CASSPLGAGISTKNIQYF. In DNA form, the CDR3 reads TGTGCCAGCAGCCCACTTGGGGCGGGGATCTCAACCAAAAACATTCAGTACTTC.

The V and J genes are TRBV5-1 and TRBJ2-5; D may be TRBD2 (6 bases). The CDR3 covers 15 residues. CDR1 SGHRS and CDR2 YFSETQ come from the germline V gene. V lost 2 bases and J lost 5, with 16 bases in between. CDR3 sequence: CASSFRGGLEETQYF. In nucleotides, the CDR3 is TGCGCCAGCAGCTTCCGAGGAGGGCTGGAGGAGACCCAGTACTTC.

The V and J genes are TRBV27 and TRBJ1-2, with a tentative D call TRBD1 (6 bases). The V end was cut by 0 bases, the J end by 2 bases, with 10 bases between. This CDR3 comprises 15 residues. Germline assignment: CDR1 MNHEY and CDR2 SMNVEV (reference sequence). The CDR3 loop reads CASSLSIGGNYGYTF. CDR3 bases: TGTGCCAGCAGTTTATCGATAGGGGGAAACTATGGCTACACCTTC.

This chain joins TRBV4-1 and TRBJ1-2; D call uncertain. The CDR3 extends over 15 amino acids. The germline V gene encodes CDR1 MGHRA and CDR2 YSYEKL. Trimming stripped 4 bases from V and 3 bases from J, with 15 bases between. The CDR3 DNA reads TGCGCCAGCAGCCCACCCCCAACGGGGTACTATGGCTACACCTTC. This sequence encodes CASSPPPTGYYGYTF.

The genes are TRBV6-2 or TRBV6-3 and TRBJ2-3; D perhaps matches TRBD1 (7 bases). Trimming removed 0 bases at V and 3 bases at J, with 19 bases between. The CDR3 runs 18 residues. In germline, CDR1 is MNHEY, CDR2 SVGEGT. The DNA for the CDR3 is TGTGCCAGCAGTTACTCGATGCGGACAGGTCGGGAGACAGATACGCAGTATTTT. It translates to CASSYSMRTGRETDTQYF.

This clonotype was seen many times. The chain is built from TRBV7-2 and TRBJ2-5, with D maybe TRBD1 (6 bases). Germline V CDR1 and CDR2: SGHTA, FQGNSA. V lost 4 bases, J lost 4 bases, and 10 bases lay in between. The CDR3 has 13 residues. The CDR3 sequence is CASSSQGLETQYF. The CDR3 nucleotides read TGTGCCAGCAGCTCTCAGGGGCTAGAGACCCAGTACTTC.

About this clonotype: One junction end does not reproduce the germline sequence, and a read error may be involved. The rearrangement links TRBV28 to TRBJ2-3, with D possibly being TRBD2 (6 bases). The CDR3 is 15 residues long. Germline values: CDR1 MDHEN, CDR2 SYDVKM. CDR3: CASSLGASVSDAQYF. CDR3 DNA sequence: TGTGCCAGCAGTTTAGGGGCTAGCGTATCAGATGCGCAGTATTTT.

This clonotype was counted once. This chain links TRBV20-1 with TRBJ1-2; a possible D gene is TRBD1 (5 bases). Trimming took 6 bases from V and 4 from J, leaving 15 bases between them. The length of the CDR3 is 13 residues. The germline gives CDR1 DFQATT, CDR2 SNEGSKA (reference sequence). The DNA for the CDR3 is TGCAGTGCCCCGGGGAGGGGAGGCTATGGCTACACCTTC. The encoded protein is CSAPGRGGYGYTF.

This clonotype was picked up one time. This sequence joins TRBV20-1 and TRBJ2-5; 9 nucleotides line up with TRBD1. TRBJ2-7 matches the DNA end more closely, so the J call is doubtful. The length of the CDR3 is 13 residues. The germline V gene has CDR1 DFQATT and CDR2 SNEGSKA (reference sequence). Here the CDR3 DNA reads TGCAGTGCGAGGGACAGGGCTGAAAACGAGCAGTACTTC. Protein sequence: CSARDRAENEQYF.

Details on this clonotype: The junction differs from germline at one of its ends, possibly a read error. The V and J genes are TRBV12-3 or TRBV12-4 and TRBJ2-3; 13 bases match TRBD2. The CDR3 runs 20 residues. The CDR3 here is CASSFLGPGLAGMRTDAQYF. CDR3 sequence (DNA): TGTGCCAGCAGTTTTCTCGGTCCGGGACTAGCGGGGATGAGGACAGATGCGCAGTATTTT.

The genes are TRBV4-2 and TRBJ2-7, with 13 bases matching TRBD2. The CDR3 runs to 17 residues. CDR1 LGHNA and CDR2 YNFKEQ come from the germline V gene. V dropped 2 bases and J dropped 2; count of bases not matched to a gene: 6. CDR3 nucleotide sequence: TGTGCCAGCAGCCAATCAACCGGACTAGCGGGAGCCTACGAGCAGTACTTC. Residues: CASSQSTGLAGAYEQYF.